In this sample, the clone carrying this T cell receptor (beta chain) turned up many times. Its antigen is unidentified. This CDR3 region has 17 residues. The data were obtained in a study of T cells after yellow fever vaccination. Study-level points and caveats: Peaking on day 5 versus 15, the secondary response was faster but weaker.

TCRdb fed the 5' RACE reads into MiXCR, producing one record per CDR3 protein. The table shows around 100,000 distinct CDR3 sequences, with 8.4% occurring only once. This chain joins TRBV21-1 and TRBJ1-5. TRBV21-1 is noted as a pseudogene. The sample in question was CD8+ T cells sorted from PBMCs, obtained 45 days after the yellow fever booster vaccination. The source is a man younger than 40 who received the YFV17D yellow fever vaccine. CDR3 in DNA: TGTGCCAGCACCACCCTCCTAGGGGGGGACCCTAATCAGCCCCAGCATTTT. Translated, it gives CASTTLLGGDPNQPQHF.